The clone carrying this T cell receptor (beta chain) was seen ten or more times. The source of the sample is a study of spatial heterogeneity in lung cancer. Per the germline V gene, CDR1 is MNHNY and CDR2 is SVGAGI (reference sequence). Trimming took off 7 bases at V and 0 bases at J, with 12 bases between the two ends. The CDR3 runs 14 residues. Every TCR cDNA molecule bore a unique molecular identifier. In TCRdb, the 5' RACE reads were re-called with MiXCR into one record per CDR3 protein. The repertoire consists of about 36,000 distinct CDR3 sequences, with roughly 8% occurring once and the leading ten covering about 9.4%. Noted time point: blood at routine non-recurrence follow-up after resection. The sequenced material consisted of unsorted whole RNA from tumor, nontumor lung or frozen PBMC.

The chain couples TRBV6-6 to TRBJ1-1, with a weak D call TRBD1 (6 bases). Material: PBMCs, obtained at follow-up. This clonotype originated in a male donor with early-stage non-small cell lung cancer. As DNA, the CDR3 is TGTGCCAGCAACCGGGACACCTTGAACACTGAAGCTTTCTTT. Translation gives CASNRDTLNTEAFF.